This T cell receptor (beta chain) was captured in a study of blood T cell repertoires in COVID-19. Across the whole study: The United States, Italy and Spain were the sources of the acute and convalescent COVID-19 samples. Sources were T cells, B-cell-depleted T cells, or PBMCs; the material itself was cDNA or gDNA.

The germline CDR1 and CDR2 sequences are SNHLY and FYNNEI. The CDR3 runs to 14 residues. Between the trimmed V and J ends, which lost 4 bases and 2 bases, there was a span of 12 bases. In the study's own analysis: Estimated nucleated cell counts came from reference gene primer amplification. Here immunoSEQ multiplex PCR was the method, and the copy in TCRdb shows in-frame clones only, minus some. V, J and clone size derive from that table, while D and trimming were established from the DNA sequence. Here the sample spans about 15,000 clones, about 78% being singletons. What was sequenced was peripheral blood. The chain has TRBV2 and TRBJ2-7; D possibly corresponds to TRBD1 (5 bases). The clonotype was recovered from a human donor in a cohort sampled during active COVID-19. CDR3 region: CASSVEAGTYEQYF. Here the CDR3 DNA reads TGTGCCAGCAGTGTCGAGGCAGGGACCTACGAGCAGTACTTC.